The entry below gives a single T cell receptor (beta chain) sequence along with its context. The antigen it recognizes is unknown. The record has no base qualities; no much larger clone is one base away. TCRbeta CDR3 regions were amplified from genomic DNA using the immunoSEQ Assay, a bias-controlled multiplex PCR. The source study handled its data this way. Within the assay, amplification of reference gene primers was used to estimate how many nucleated cells each sample contained. To quantify the absolute abundance of each unique TCRbeta CDR3 rearrangement, sequence reads were collapsed and filtered. Productive Simpson clonality was computed per sample as the square root of Simpson's diversity index over productive rearrangements. This is the immuneACCESS table as TCRdb keeps it, with only in-frame sequences that have V and J called. A part of the clones is gone; compared with another copy, unresolved V genes explain less than half, and the rest is unexplained. That table furnishes V, J and clone size, whereas the DNA furnished D and trimming. Present in this sample are tens of thousands of clones, less than 85% of which were seen just once. The ten biggest clones cover roughly 37% of the sample.

This record belongs to a study of blood T cell repertoires in COVID-19 (dated by TCRdb to 2020 to 2021). About the study as a whole: The collaborator samples originated in the United States, Italy and Spain and spanned the acute and convalescent phases of COVID-19. The material from the prospective study consisted of cDNA or gDNA derived from T cells, B-cell-depleted T cells, or PBMCs. The dataset comprised deeply sampled blood TCRbeta repertoires from subjects exposed to, actively infected with, or recovered from COVID-19. A freely available public database, intended as a resource for researchers studying the immune response to SARS-CoV-2, is where the repertoires were released. Samples were obtained from the ongoing ImmuneRACE study (first 160 participants) and from 1,000 to 1,500 subjects provided by 6 global collaborators. Sample metadata almost always included a de-identified subject ID, COVID-19 status, age in years and sex. HLA class I and class II types, where available, came from metadata supplied by the sample provider rather than from assay-based typing.

The study at large found these results: Clinical and demographic metadata were provided uncurated, with the amount varying by source and participant.

The CDR1 and CDR2 encoded by the germline V gene are SGHRS and YFSETQ. V ends up 3 bases short and J 7 bases short, with an unmatched junction base count of 12. From cysteine to phenylalanine, the CDR3 is 17 amino acids long. The only DNA kept is the CDR3, 51 bases in frame from the first base. The collaborating institutions used their own protocols to collect whole blood in K2EDTA tubes. For TCRbeta analysis, collaborator samples were shipped as frozen whole blood, as isolated PBMCs, or as DNA extracted from either sample type. Sequenced sample: peripheral blood. This TCR derives from a man of 80 years or more with acute or convalescent COVID-19. Here the chain combines TRBV5-1 and TRBJ1-6; TRBD1 aligns with 8 central bases. The CDR3 here reads CASSSTGIGQGNSPLHF. The DNA is as follows: TGCGCCAGCAGCTCGACAGGGATCGGACAGGGCAATTCACCCCTCCACTTT.